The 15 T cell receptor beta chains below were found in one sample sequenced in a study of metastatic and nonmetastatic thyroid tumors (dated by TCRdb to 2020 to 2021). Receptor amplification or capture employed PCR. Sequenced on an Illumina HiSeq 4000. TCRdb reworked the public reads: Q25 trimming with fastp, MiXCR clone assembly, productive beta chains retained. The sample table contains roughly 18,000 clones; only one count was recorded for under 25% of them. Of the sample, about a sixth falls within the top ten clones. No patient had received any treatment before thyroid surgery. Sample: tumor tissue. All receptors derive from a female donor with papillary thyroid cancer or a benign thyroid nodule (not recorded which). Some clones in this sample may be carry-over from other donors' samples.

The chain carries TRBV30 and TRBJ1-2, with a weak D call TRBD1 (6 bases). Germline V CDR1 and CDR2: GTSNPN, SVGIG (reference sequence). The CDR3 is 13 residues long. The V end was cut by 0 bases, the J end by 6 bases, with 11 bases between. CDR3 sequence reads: CAWSVSEGDGYTF. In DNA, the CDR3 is TGTGCCTGGAGTGTAAGCGAGGGGGATGGCTACACCTTC.

The CDR3 region has the DNA TGTGCCAGCGGCCTAGGGGGGCGCGGATCCTACGAGCAGTACTTC. This encodes CASGLGGRGSYEQYF. V gene TRBV7-9 combines with J gene TRBJ2-7; D may be TRBD1 or TRBD2 (6 bases each). Between the trimmed V and J ends, which lost 8 bases and 1 base, there was a span of 18 bases. The CDR3 length is 15 residues. CDR1 and CDR2 (germline): SEHNR, FQNEAQ (reference sequence).

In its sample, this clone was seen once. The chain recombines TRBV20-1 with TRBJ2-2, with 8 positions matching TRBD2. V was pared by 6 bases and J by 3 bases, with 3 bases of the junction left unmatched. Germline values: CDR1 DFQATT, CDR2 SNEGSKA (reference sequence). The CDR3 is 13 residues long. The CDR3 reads CSAILADTGELFF. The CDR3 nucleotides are TGCAGTGCGATACTAGCGGACACCGGGGAGCTGTTTTTT.

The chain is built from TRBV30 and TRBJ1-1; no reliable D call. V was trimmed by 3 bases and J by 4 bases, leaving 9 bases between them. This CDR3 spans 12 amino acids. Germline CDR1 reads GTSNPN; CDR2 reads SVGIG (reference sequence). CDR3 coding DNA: TGTGCCTGGAGAACGGCCGGCACTGAAGCTTTCTTT. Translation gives CAWRTAGTEAFF.

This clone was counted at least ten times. The CDR3 region has the DNA TGTGCCAGTAGCCCACCAGGCCTAGGAATCTACGAGCAGTACTTC. Its translation is CASSPPGLGIYEQYF. The chain couples TRBV19 to TRBJ2-7; D remains ambiguous. The CDR3 has 15 residues. Trimming cost V 6 bases and J 3 bases, with 18 bases left between them. Germline-derived CDR1 and CDR2 are LNHDA and SQIVND (reference sequence).

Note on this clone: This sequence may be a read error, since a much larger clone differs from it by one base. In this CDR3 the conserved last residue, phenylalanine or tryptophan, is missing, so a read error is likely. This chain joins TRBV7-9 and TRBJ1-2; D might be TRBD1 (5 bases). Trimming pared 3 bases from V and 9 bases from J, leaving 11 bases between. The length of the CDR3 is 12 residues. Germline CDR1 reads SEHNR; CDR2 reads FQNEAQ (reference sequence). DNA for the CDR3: TGTGCCAGCAGCTTCCTAGGGGTTTGCTACACCCTC. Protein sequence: CASSFLGVCYTL.

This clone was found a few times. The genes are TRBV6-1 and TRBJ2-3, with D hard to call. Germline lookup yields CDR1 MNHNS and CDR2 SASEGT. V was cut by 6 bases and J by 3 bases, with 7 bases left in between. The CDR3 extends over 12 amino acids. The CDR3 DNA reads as TGTGCCAGCAGACCCGGAACAGATACGCAGTATTTT. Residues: CASRPGTDTQYF.

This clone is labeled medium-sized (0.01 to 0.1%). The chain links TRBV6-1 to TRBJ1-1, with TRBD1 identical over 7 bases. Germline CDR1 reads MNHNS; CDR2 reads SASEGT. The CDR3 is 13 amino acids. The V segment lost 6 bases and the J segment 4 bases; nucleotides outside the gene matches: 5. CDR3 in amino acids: CASSGTALTEAFF. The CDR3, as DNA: TGTGCCAGCAGCGGGACAGCTCTCACTGAAGCTTTCTTT.

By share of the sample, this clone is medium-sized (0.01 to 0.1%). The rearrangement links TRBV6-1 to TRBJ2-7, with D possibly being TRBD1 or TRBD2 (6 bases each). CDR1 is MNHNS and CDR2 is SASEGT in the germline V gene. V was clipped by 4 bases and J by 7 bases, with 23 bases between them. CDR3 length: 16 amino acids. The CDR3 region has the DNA TGTGCCAGCAGTGGAAGTTGGGGGCCACCCCGGGGGGAGCAGTACTTC. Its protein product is CASSGSWGPPRGEQYF.

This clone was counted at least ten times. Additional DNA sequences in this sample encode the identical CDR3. The CDR3 spells CASSLGTSNEQFF. As DNA, the CDR3 is TGCGCCAGCAGCCTGGGGACTAGCAATGAGCAGTTCTTC. The chain is built from TRBV5-1 and TRBJ2-1; 8 bases line up with TRBD2. The CDR3 runs to 13 residues. Trimming took 4 bases from V and 6 from J; bases not matched to a gene: 3. Germline V gene data show CDR1 as SGHRS and CDR2 as YFSETQ.

CDR3 in amino acids: CASSPSLGGEGTEAFF. In DNA, the CDR3 is TGTGCCAGCAGCCCTTCCTTGGGAGGGGAGGGTACTGAAGCTTTCTTT. This chain connects TRBV11-2 to TRBJ1-1; tentatively, D is TRBD1 (5 bases). Per germline, CDR1 SGHAT and CDR2 FQNNGV. The CDR3 length is 16 residues. The germline V and J ends were trimmed by 5 bases and 5 bases, with 21 bases remaining between them.

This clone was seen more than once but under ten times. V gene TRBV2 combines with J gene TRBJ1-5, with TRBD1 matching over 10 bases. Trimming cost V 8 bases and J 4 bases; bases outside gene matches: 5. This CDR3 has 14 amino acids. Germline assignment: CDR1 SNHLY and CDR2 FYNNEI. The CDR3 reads CASATGGGNQPQHF. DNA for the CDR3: TGTGCCAGCGCGACAGGGGGCGGGAATCAGCCCCAGCATTTT.

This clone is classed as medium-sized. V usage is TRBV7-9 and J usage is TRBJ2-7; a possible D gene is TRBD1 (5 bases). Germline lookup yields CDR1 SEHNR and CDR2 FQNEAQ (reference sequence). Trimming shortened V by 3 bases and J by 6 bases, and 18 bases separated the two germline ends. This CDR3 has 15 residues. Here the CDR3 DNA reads TGTGCCAGCAGCTTCACAGGCCACTCGCCTAGCGAGCAGTACTTC. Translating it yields CASSFTGHSPSEQYF.

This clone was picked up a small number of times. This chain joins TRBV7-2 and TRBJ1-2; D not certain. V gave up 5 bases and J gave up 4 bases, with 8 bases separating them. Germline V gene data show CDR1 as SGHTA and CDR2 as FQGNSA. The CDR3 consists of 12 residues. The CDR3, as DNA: TGTGCCAGCAGCCGGACGGGCTATGGCTACACCTTC. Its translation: CASSRTGYGYTF.

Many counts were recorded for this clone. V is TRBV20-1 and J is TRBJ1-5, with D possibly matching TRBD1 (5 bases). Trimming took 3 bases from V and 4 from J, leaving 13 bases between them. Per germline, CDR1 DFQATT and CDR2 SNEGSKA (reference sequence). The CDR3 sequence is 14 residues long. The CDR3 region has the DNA TGCAGTGCTAGTAGCCCGGGGGGGAATCAGCCCCAGCATTTT. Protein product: CSASSPGGNQPQHF.